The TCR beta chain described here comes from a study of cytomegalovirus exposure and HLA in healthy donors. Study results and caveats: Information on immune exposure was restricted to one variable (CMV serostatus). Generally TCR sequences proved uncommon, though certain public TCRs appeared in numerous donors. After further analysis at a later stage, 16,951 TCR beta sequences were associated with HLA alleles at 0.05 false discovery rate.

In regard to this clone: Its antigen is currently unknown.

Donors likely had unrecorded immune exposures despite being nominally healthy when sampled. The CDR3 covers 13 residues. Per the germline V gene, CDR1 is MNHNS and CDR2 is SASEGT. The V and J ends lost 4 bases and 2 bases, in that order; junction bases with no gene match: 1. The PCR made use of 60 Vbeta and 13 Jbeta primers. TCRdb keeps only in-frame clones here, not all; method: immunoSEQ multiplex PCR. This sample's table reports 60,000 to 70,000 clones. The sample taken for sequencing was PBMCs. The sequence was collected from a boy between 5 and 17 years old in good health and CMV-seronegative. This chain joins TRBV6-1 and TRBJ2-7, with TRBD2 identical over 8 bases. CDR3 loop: CASSVGLAYEQYF. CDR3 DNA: TGTGCCAGCAGTGTGGGACTAGCCTACGAGCAGTACTTC.